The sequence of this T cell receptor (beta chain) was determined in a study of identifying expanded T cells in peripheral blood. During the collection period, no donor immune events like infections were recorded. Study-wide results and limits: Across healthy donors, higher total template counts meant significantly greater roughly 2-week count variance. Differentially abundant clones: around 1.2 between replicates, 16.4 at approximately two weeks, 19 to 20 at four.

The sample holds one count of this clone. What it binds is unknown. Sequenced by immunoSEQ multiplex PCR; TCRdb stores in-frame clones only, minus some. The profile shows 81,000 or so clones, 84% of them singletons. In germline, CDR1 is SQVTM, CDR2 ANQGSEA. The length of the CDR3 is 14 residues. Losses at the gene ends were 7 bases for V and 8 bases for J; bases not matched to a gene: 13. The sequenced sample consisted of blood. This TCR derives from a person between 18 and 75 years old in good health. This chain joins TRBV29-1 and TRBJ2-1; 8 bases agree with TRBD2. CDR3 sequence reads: CSAPSGGAGDEQFF. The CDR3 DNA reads TGCAGCGCCCCGTCTGGGGGAGCGGGGGATGAGCAGTTCTTC.